This TCR beta chain stems from a study of beta chain features in type 1 diabetes (dated by TCRdb to 2017 to 2018). With regard to the full study: Mean age, gender distribution, total cell number and subset yield were not different between patients and healthy donors. Whereas all 30 or so donors provided naive and central memory subsets, regulatory and stem cell-like memory subsets were isolated from just 8 patients and about 8 healthy donors. The study compared the TCRB repertoires of sorted circulating CD4+ T cell subsets in recently diagnosed type 1 diabetes patients with those in matched healthy donors. A total of 107,917,701 sorted cells were examined across all samples, and RNA yield correlated strongly with the number of cells per subset. Overall study outcomes, separate from this receptor: Because cDNA was sequenced instead of genomic DNA, highly expressing activated cells could be over-represented, though the groups showed no difference in activation or CD3 levels. PCR might favor shorter templates, but patient and control samples were amplified and corrected together, so any skew would affect both groups equally. HLA sub-analyses involved small numbers of individuals, so any influence of HLA type on TCRB rearrangement remained unresolved. Naive, central memory and regulatory TCRB repertoires appeared to be more similar among patients than among healthy donors. Type 1 diabetes patients showed a moderate but significant shortening of TCRB CDR3 length in all four CD4+ subsets. At VDJ recombination sites, patients with type 1 diabetes made fewer insertions and deleted more nucleotides, a pattern implying thymic rearrangement abnormalities.

This clone was found once. What antigen it recognizes has not been identified. Base-call qualities are not available, and no considerably larger clone is one nucleotide away. Each donor gave one peripheral blood draw, around 0.12 L on average, collected into heparinised tubes. Naive, central memory, regulatory and stem cell-like memory CD4+ T cells were sorted on a BD FACSAria II using a panel including CD45RO, CCR7, CD25, CD127, CD95 and CD27. A purity above 98% was achieved for all sorted populations. Right away, PBMCs were isolated by Lymphoprep density gradient centrifugation and were stained directly, with no culture step. Samples were stained and sorted in pairs, with one healthy donor and one patient per experiment, so that batch effects were minimized. The entire amount of isolated RNA was reverse transcribed using the High Capacity cDNA Reverse Transcription Kit, so the sequenced TCRB transcripts were expressed ones. Stem cell-like memory T cell samples underwent survey-depth immunoSEQ sequencing, averaging around 1 million total reads per sample. Sorted cells were lysed in RLT buffer, and RNA was extracted using DNase-treated RNeasy Micro or Mini kits according to cell number. To prevent cross-contamination, each cell subset was processed individually, whereas patient and healthy donor samples were processed jointly. The immunoSEQ multiplex PCR was used to amplify TCRB sequences from cDNA, yielding 87-bp fragments that span the CDR3 region. Sequencing of the amplicons was done on the Illumina HiSeq platform. The paper's data handling went like this. PCR bias was computationally corrected using synthetic template baselines, reads within Hamming distance 2 were collapsed, and singletons that could not be merged were discarded. Reads were aligned against IMGT so that V, D and J genes, CDR3 length and insertions or deletions at six rearrangement sites could be assigned. Within each subset, clonotype counts were normalized to sorted cell number, after which true diversity and Gini coefficients were computed with the tcR R package. The overlap coefficient, calculated on TCRB nucleotide sequences, was used to measure repertoire sharing. As stored in TCRdb, this immuneACCESS dataset retains in-frame rearrangements with V and J assigned. A fraction of the clones does not appear; measured against another copy, unresolved V genes explain less than half of the discrepancy, and the remainder lacks a known reason. The D gene and trimming were derived from the DNA, and the V and J assignments and clone size from that table. This sample holds about 47,000 clones; 35% to 55% were observed only once. Clones ranked in the top ten supply 0.1% to 0.15% of the sample.

CDR1 and CDR2, looked up from the germline V gene, are MDHEN and SYDVKM. Measured from the cysteine to the phenylalanine, the CDR3 is 15 residues long. This entry keeps only the CDR3 DNA: 45 bases, framed from base 1. Trimming removed 6 bases from V and 3 bases from J; the gene matches leave 10 bases unexplained. What was sequenced was stem cell memory CD4+ T cells from blood. The intended sense of this specimen's cell subset or site label: stem cell-like memory CD4+ T cells. The sequence was obtained from a man under 40 with type 1 diabetes. The chain couples TRBV28 to TRBJ2-7; the central 8 bases match TRBD1. The sequenced DNA is TGTGCCAGCAGCCCCAGGGGGCTACCCTTCTACGAGCAGTACTTC. This yields the protein CASSPRGLPFYEQYF.